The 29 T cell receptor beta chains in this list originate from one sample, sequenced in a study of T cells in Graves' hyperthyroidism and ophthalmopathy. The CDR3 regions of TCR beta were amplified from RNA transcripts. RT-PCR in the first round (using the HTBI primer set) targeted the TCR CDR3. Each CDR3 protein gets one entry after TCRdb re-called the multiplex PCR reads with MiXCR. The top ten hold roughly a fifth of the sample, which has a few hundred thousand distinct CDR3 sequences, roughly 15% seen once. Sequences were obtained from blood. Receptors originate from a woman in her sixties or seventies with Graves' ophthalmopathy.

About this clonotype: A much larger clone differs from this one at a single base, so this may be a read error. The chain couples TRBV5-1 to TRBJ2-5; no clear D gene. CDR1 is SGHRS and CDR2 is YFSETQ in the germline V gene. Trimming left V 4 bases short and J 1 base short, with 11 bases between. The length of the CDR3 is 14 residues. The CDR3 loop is CASSDYPIQETQYF. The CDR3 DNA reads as TGCGCCAGCAGCGATTACCCAATCCAAGAGACCCAGTACTTC.

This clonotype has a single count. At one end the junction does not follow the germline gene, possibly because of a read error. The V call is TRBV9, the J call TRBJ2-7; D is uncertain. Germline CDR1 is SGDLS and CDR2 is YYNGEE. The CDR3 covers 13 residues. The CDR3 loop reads CASNVAPSYEQYF. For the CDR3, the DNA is TGTGCCAGCAACGTAGCACCATCCTACGAGCAGTACTTC.

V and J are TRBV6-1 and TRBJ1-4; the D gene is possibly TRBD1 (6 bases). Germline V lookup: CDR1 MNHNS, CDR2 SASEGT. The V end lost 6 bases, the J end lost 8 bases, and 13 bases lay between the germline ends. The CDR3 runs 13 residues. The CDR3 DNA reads TGTGCCAGCAGCCAACAGGGAGGGGAAAAACTGTTTTTT. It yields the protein CASSQQGGEKLFF.

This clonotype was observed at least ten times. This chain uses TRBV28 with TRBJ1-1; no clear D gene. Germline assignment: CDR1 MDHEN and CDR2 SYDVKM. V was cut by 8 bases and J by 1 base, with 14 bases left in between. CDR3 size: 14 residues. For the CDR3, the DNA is TGTGCCAGCCAACGGTCCCCCTCGAACACTGAAGCTTTCTTT. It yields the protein CASQRSPSNTEAFF.

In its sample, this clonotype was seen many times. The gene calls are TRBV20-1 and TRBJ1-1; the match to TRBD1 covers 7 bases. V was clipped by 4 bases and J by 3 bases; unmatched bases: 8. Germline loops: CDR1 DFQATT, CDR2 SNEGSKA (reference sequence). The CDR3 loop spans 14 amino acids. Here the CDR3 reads CSATPGQSYTEAFF. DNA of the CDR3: TGCAGTGCTACGCCGGGACAGAGCTACACTGAAGCTTTCTTT.

As DNA, the CDR3 is TGTGCCAGCTCACCACCCCTAGGAAGCTCTGGGGCCAACGTCCTGACTTTC. Protein product: CASSPPLGSSGANVLTF. V gene TRBV2 combines with J gene TRBJ2-6; D call uncertain. The CDR3 totals 17 residues. Trimming pared 8 bases from V and 0 bases from J, leaving 17 bases between. The germline V gene has CDR1 SNHLY and CDR2 FYNNEI.

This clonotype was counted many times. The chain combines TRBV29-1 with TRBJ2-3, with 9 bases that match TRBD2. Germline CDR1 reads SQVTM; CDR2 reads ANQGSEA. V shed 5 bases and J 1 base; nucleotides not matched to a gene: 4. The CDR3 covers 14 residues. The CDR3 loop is CSVTRLAGTDTQYF. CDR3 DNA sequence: TGCAGCGTTACTAGACTAGCGGGCACAGATACGCAGTATTTT.

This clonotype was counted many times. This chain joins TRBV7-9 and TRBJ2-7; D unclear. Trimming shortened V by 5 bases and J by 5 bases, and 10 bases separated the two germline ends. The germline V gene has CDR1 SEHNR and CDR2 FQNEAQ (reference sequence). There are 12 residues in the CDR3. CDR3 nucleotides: TGTGCCAGCAGCCCGAGTAGGGACGAGCAGTACTTC. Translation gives CASSPSRDEQYF.

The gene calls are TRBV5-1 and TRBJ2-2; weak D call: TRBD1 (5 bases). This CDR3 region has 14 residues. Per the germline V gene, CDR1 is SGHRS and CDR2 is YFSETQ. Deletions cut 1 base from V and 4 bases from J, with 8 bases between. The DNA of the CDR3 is TGCGCCAGCAGCTTGTTAGGGGCCACCGGGGAGCTGTTTTTT. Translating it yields CASSLLGATGELFF.

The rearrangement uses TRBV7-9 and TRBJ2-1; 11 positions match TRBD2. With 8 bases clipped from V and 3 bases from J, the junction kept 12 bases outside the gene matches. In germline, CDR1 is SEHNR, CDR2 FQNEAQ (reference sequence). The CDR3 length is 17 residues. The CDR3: CASRDSLAGGHYNEQFF. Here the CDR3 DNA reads TGTGCCAGCCGGGACAGTCTAGCGGGAGGACACTACAATGAGCAGTTCTTC.

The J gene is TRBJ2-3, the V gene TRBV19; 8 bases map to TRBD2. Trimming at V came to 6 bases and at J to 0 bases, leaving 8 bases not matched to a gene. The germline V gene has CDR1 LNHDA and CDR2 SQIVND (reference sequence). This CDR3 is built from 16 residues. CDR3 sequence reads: CASSSISGSSTDTQYF. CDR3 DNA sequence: TGTGCCAGTAGCAGTATAAGCGGGAGCAGCACAGATACGCAGTATTTT.

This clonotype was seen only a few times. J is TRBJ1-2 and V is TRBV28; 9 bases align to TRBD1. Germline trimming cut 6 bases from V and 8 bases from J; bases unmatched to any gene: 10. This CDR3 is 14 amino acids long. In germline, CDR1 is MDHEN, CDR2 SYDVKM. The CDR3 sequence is CASSLRDRVWGYTF. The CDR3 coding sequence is TGTGCCAGCAGCCTCCGGGACAGGGTCTGGGGCTACACCTTC.

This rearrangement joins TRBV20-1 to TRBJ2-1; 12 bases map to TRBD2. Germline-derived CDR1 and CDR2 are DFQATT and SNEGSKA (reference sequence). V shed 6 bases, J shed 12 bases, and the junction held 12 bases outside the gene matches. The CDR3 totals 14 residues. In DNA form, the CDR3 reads TGCAGTGCAACCGGGACTAGCGGGTCCATAGGGCAGTTCTTC. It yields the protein CSATGTSGSIGQFF.

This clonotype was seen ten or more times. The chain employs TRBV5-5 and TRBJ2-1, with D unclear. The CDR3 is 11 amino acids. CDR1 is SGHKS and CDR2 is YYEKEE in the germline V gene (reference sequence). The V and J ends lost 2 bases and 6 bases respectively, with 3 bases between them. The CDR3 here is CASSFSNEQFF. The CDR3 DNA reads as TGTGCCAGCAGCTTTTCCAATGAGCAGTTCTTC. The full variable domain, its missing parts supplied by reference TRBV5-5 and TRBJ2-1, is DAGVTQSPTHLIKTRGQQVTLRCSPISGHKSVSWYQQVLGQGPQFIFQYYEKEERGRGNFPDRFSARQFPNYSSELNVNALLLGDSALYLCASSFSNEQFFGPGTRLTVL.

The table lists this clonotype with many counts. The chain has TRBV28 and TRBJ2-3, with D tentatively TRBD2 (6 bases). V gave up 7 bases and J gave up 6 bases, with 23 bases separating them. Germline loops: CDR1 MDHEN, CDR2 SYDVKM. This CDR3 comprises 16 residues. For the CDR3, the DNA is TGTGCCAGCACCCCAGTGGGACTCCCCGCGATGGATACGCAGTATTTT. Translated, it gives CASTPVGLPAMDTQYF.

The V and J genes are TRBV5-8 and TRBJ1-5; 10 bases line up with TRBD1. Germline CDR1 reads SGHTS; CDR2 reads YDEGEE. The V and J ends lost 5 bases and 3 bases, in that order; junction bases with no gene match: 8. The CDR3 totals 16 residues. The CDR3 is CASSTPGTGVNQPQHF. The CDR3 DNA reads TGTGCCAGCAGTACCCCCGGGACAGGGGTCAATCAGCCCCAGCATTTT.

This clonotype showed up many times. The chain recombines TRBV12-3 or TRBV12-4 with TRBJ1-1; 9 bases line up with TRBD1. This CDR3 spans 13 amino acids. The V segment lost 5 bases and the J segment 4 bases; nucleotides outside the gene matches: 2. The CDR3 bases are TGTGCCAGCAGTGAGACAGGGGGCACTGAAGCTTTCTTT. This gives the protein CASSETGGTEAFF.

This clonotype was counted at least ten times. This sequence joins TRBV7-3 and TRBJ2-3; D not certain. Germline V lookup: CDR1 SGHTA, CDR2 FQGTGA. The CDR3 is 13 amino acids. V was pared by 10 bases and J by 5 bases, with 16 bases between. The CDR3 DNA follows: TGTGCCACCGCACTCCAGACTGGAGATACGCAGTATTTT. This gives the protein CATALQTGDTQYF.

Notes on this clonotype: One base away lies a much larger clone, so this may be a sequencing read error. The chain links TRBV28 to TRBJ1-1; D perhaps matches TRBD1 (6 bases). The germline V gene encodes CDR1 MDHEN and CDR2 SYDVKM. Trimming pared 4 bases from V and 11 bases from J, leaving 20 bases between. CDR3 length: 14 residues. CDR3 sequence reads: CASSYNKGEYDAFF. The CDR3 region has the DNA TGTGCCAGCAGTTATAATAAGGGGGAGTACGACGCTTTCTTT. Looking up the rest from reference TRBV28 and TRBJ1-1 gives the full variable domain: DVKVTQSSRYLVKRTGEKVFLECVQDMDHENMFWYRQDPGLGLRLIYFSYDVKMKEKGDIPEGYSVSREKKERFSLILESASTNQTSMYLCASSYNKGEYDAFFGQGTRLTVV.

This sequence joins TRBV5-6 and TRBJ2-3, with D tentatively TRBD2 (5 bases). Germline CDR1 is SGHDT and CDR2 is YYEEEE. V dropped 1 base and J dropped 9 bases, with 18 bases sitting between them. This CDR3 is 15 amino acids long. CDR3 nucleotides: TGTGCCAGCAGCTTGATGAGGGCCGGCGGAGCAACGCAGTATTTT. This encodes CASSLMRAGGATQYF.

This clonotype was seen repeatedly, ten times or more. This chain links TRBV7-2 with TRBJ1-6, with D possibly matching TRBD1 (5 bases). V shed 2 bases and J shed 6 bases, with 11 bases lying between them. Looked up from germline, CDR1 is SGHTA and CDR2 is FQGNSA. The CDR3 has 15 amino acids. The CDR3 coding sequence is TGTGCCAGCAGCTTATGGGGGGTCGGTAATTCACCCCTCCACTTT. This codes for CASSLWGVGNSPLHF.

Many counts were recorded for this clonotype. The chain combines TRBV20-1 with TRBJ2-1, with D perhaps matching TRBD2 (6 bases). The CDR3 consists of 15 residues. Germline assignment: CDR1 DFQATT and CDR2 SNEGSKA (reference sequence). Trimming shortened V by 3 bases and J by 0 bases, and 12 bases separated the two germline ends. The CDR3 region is CSASIPSASYNEQFF. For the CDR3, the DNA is TGCAGTGCTAGTATTCCTAGCGCCTCCTACAATGAGCAGTTCTTC.

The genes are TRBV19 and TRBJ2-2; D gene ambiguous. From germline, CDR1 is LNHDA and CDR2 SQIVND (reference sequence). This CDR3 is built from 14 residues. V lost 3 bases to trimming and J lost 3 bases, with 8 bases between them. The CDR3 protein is CASSIGLYTGELFF. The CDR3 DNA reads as TGTGCCAGTAGTATTGGGCTGTACACCGGGGAGCTGTTTTTT.

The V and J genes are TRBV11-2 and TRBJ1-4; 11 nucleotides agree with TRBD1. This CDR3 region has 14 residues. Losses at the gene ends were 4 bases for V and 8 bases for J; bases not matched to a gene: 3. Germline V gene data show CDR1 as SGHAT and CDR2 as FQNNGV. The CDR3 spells CASSSGTGGEKLFF. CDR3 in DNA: TGTGCCAGCAGCTCCGGGACAGGGGGAGAAAAACTGTTTTTT.

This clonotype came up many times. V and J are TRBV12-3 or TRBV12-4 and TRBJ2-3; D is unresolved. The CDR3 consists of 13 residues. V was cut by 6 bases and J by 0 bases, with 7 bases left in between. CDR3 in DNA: TGTGCCAGCAGCGCCAGTAGCACAGATACGCAGTATTTT. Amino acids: CASSASSTDTQYF.

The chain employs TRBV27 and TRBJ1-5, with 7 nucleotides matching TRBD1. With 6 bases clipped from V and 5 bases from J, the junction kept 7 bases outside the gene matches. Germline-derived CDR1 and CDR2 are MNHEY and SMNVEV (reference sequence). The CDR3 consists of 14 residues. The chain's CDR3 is CASSRRGLDQPQHF. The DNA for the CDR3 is TGTGCCAGCAGCCGCAGGGGGTTGGATCAGCCCCAGCATTTT.

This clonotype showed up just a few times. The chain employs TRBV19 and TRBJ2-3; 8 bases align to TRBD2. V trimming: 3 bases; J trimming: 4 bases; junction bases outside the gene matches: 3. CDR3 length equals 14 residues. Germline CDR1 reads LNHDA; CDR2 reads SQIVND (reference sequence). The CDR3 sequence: CASSIRRGADTQYF. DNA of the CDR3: TGTGCCAGTAGTATCCGGCGGGGGGCAGATACGCAGTATTTT.

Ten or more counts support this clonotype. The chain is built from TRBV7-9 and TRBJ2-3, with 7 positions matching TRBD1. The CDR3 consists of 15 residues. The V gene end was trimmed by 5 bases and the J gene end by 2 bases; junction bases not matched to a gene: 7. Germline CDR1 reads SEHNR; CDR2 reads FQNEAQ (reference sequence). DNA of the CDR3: TGTGCCAGCAGCGGCCGGGACAGAGCCACAGATACGCAGTATTTT. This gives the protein CASSGRDRATDTQYF.

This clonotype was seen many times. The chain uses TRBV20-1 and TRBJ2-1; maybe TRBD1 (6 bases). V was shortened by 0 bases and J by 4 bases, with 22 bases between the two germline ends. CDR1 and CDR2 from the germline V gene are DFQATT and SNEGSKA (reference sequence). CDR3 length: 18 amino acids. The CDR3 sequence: CSARELIRAGTQYNEQFF. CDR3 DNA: TGCAGTGCTAGAGAATTGATCCGGGCCGGGACACAATACAATGAGCAGTTCTTC.